These T cell receptor beta chains were read from a single sample in a study of blood T cell repertoires in COVID-19. The protocol was immunoSEQ multiplex PCR, while the TCRdb copy is restricted to in-frame clones and leaves out a portion. The sample holds 540,000 or so clones; about 89% are singletons and the top ten take roughly 8.3%. Sequenced sample: peripheral blood. These receptors were collected from a woman between 50 and 59 years old with COVID-19, enrolled during active disease. CDR3s include the opening cysteine and the closing phenylalanine or tryptophan. D genes are given only for firm matches. Clone size is stated in some rows and not others, as once, few, many or a class when expanded.

NA,TRBJ1-2,NA,TRBV6-1,TGTGCCAGCAGTGAAGCCGGGGGAGTAGGCTACACCTTC,CASSEAGGVGYTF
NA,TRBJ2-1,NA,TRBV30,TGTGCCTGGAGTGGCGGGGCGGCCTACAATGAGCAGTTCTTC,CAWSGGAAYNEQFF
NA,TRBJ1-1,NA,TRBV18,TGTGCCAGCTCCCTCAGGGCCGGGGGCACTGAAGCTTTCTTT,CASSLRAGGTEAFF
TRBD1,TRBJ1-1,NA,TRBV5-4,TGTGCCAGCAGCCTCGACAGGGCGAACACTGAAGCTTTCTTT,CASSLDRANTEAFF
NA,TRBJ2-6,NA,TRBV5-1,TGCGCCAGCAGCTTGGAAGTCGGGGCTGGGGCCAACGTCCTGACTTTC,CASSLEVGAGANVLTF
NA,TRBJ1-2,NA,TRBV6-1,TGTGCCAGCAGTAGGGACTTACACACCTTC,CASSRDLHTF
NA,TRBJ1-1,NA,TRBV5-5,TGTGCCAGCACCGTCCAGGGAGGGAACACTGAAGCTTTCTTT,CASTVQGGNTEAFF
TRBD1,TRBJ2-7,NA,TRBV6-5,TGTGCCAGCAGTCCCCGGGACAGGGGACCAGGGGACTTC,CASSPRDRGPGDF
NA,TRBJ2-2,NA,TRBV7-3,TGTGCCAGCAGCTTATTCGGGGGAGGCACCGGGGAGCTGTTTTTT,CASSLFGGGTGELFF
NA,TRBJ1-6,NA,TRBV4-1,TGCGCCAGCAGCCAAGATCTGGAGTCACCCCTCCACTTT,CASSQDLESPLHF
TRBD2,TRBJ2-5,NA,TRBV9,TGTGCCAGCAGCCCACCGACTAGCGGGGGGCAGGGCCGTAAGGAGACCCAGTACTTC,CASSPPTSGGQGRKETQYF
NA,TRBJ2-1,NA,TRBV7-8,TGTGCCAGCAGCGAACCCCTCTTGGGGGAGGCTGAGCAGTTCTTC,CASSEPLLGEAEQFF
NA,TRBJ1-3,NA,TRBV5-6,TGTGCCAGCAGCTTGGTGCCAGGGGTTGGAAACACCATATATTTT,CASSLVPGVGNTIYF
NA,TRBJ2-7,NA,TRBV28,TGTGCCAGCAGTTCCCCTACAGCCAGGCTAACCTACGAGCAGTACTTC,CASSSPTARLTYEQYF
TRBD1,TRBJ1-6,once,TRBV9,TGTGCCAGCCAGACAGGGGTAAATTCACCCCTCCACTTT,CASQTGVNSPLHF
NA,TRBJ2-3,NA,TRBV5-4,TGTGCCAGCAGCTCTAGGACCGTCAGGGGAGATACGCAGTATTTT,CASSSRTVRGDTQYF
NA,TRBJ1-2,NA,TRBV6-5,TGTGCCAGCATCCGGAGGGAGGGTTGGGACTATGGCTACACCTTC,CASIRREGWDYGYTF
TRBD1,TRBJ2-2,NA,TRBV2,TGTGCCAGCAGTGAAATGGGGACAGGGGTGATCGGGGAGCTGTTTTTT,CASSEMGTGVIGELFF
TRBD1,TRBJ1-1,NA,TRBV6-1,TGTGCCAGCAGTGAAACCAACAGGGGAGGCACTGAAGCTTTCTTT,CASSETNRGGTEAFF
NA,TRBJ2-6,NA,TRBV19,TGTGCCAGTACTCAAGCCGGGAATTGGGCTGGGGCCAACGTCCTGACTTTC,CASTQAGNWAGANVLTF
TRBD1,TRBJ2-7,NA,TRBV7-8,TGTGCCAGCAGCCCTAGGACAGGGAACTACGAGCAGTACTTC,CASSPRTGNYEQYF
NA,TRBJ2-7,NA,TRBV6-2/TRBV6-3,TGTGCCAGCAGTTACAGGGGGGGGTTCTACGAGCAGTACTTC,CASSYRGGFYEQYF
TRBD1,TRBJ1-6,few,TRBV7-9,TGTGCCAGCAGCTTAGAATGGGGACAGGGCGGTTCACCCCTCCACTTT,CASSLEWGQGGSPLHF
TRBD2,TRBJ2-1,NA,TRBV3-1/TRBV3-2,TGTGCCAGCAGCCCCGGGTCGTCTGGGAGGGATGAGCAGTTCTTC,CASSPGSSGRDEQFF
NA,TRBJ1-2,once,TRBV5-6,TGTGCCAGCAGCCTCGAGGGCCACGGCTATGGCTACACCTTC,CASSLEGHGYGYTF
NA,TRBJ2-7,NA,TRBV2,TGTGCCAGCATCCCGCTAGCCTCCTACGAGCAGTACTTC,CASIPLASYEQYF